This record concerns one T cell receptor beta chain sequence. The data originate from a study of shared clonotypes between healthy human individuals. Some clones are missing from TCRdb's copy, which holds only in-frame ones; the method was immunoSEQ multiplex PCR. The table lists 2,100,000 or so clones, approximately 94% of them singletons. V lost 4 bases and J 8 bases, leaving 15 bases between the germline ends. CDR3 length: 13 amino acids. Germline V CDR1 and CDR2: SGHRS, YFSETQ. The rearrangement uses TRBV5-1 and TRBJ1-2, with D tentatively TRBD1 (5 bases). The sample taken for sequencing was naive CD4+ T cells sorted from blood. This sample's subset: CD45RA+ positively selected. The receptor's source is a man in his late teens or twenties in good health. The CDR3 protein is CASSLDILTGYTF. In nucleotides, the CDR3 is TGCGCCAGCAGCCTGGACATCCTCACGGGCTACACCTTC.